Reported below is one T cell receptor (beta chain). The entry originates in a study of control samples from healthy donors and cancer patients. Libraries were prepared by immunoSEQ multiplex PCR; TCRdb keeps only in-frame clonotypes and omits some of them. The table has around 97,000 clones, approximately 90% seen once; the top ten hold about 19%. V lost 2 bases, J lost 3 bases, and 13 bases lay in between. Germline CDR1 reads SGHAT; CDR2 reads FQDESV (reference sequence). The CDR3 sequence is 15 residues long. J is TRBJ1-1 and V is TRBV11-1; weak D call: TRBD1 (6 bases). This clonotype originated in a man aged 60 to 75 with lung cancer. The sequenced material came from PBMCs. The CDR3 spells CASSLPGAEDTEAFF. The CDR3 nucleotides read TGTGCCAGCAGCTTACCAGGGGCGGAGGACACTGAAGCTTTCTTT.